The text below deals with one TCR beta chain. Its target is not known. The assay was immunoSEQ multiplex PCR, and TCRdb's table has in-frame clones only and misses some. Counted here are about 150,000 clones, around 92% occurring once; the ten biggest clones make up roughly 2.3%. The entry originates in a study of T cell responses to AZD1222 COVID-19 vaccine. At the level of the study: Pooling covered second doses at about 4 or about 12 weeks. Study-level findings and limits: The breadth and depth of Spike-specific TCRs increased once two AZD1222 doses had been given. Seropositive AZD1222 recipients at baseline numbered only five or six.

Germline CDR1 is SGHNT and CDR2 is YYREEE (reference sequence). Trimming cost V 3 bases and J 1 base, with 9 bases left between them. The CDR3 is made up of 14 amino acids. This TCR derives from an adult in good health. The chain uses TRBV5-4 and TRBJ2-3; TRBD1 is a possible D gene (5 bases). The material sequenced was peripheral blood, taken on day 0 of AZD1222 vaccination. CDR3: CASSWGGGTDTQYF. CDR3 DNA sequence: TGTGCCAGCAGCTGGGGCGGCGGCACAGATACGCAGTATTTT.